This T cell receptor beta chain was recorded in a study of early T cells in non-severe SARS-CoV-2 infection. The protocol attached unique molecular identifiers to individual cDNA molecules. Each CDR3 protein gets one entry after TCRdb re-called the 5' RACE reads with MiXCR. The sample yields approximately 49,000 distinct CDR3 sequences, roughly 12% seen once. This CDR3 is 13 amino acids long. Germline V gene sequence: CDR1 LGHNA, CDR2 YNFKEQ. V was pared by 0 bases and J by 4 bases, with 7 bases between. V is TRBV4-2 and J is TRBJ2-7; the D is unclear. Sample: whole blood. The sequence came from an adult who was a healthcare worker with PCR-confirmed SARS-CoV-2 infection or an uninfected control (not recorded which). CDR3 nucleotide sequence: TGTGCCAGCAGCCAAGATATCTTGTACGAGCAGTACTTC. It encodes CASSQDILYEQYF.